The clone carrying this T cell receptor (beta chain) has ten or more counts. TCRdb re-analysed the RT-PCR reads in MiXCR, keeping a single row per CDR3 protein. The table lists about 160,000 distinct CDR3 sequences, roughly 31% of them singletons. This entry comes from a study of patients and donors after allogeneic stem cell transplantation. Material for sequencing was blood, either unsorted or a sorted T cell fraction (not recorded which). This TCR was recovered from a human donor who was either an allogeneic HSCT recipient or a stem cell or donor lymphocyte infusion donor (not recorded which). It is not recorded whose cells these are; they may come from a transplant donor.

CDR3 nucleotides: TGTGCCAGCAGCCTACCCTTGGGCGGGAGAATGGAGGGTTACGAGCAGTACTTC. Translation: CASSLPLGGRMEGYEQYF. The V call is TRBV4-2, the J call TRBJ2-7; 7 nucleotides align to TRBD2. Unmatched junction bases numbered 19, after V lost 4 bases and J lost 4 bases. The CDR3 loop spans 18 amino acids. The germline V gene encodes CDR1 LGHNA and CDR2 YNFKEQ.